The subject of this entry is one TCR beta chain. Its antigen is unknown. Reverse transcription of about 0.45 to 1 ug RNA used random hexamers. Multiplex PCR with immunoSEQ amplified the TCR beta CDR3 across 54 Vbeta and 13 Jbeta. TCRdb ran MiXCR on the immunoSEQ multiplex PCR reads and lists one entry per CDR3 protein. The data contain about 180,000 distinct CDR3 sequences, 85% to 95% of them singletons. The CDR3 is made up of 14 amino acids. The ends were cut back, 3 bases at V and 4 bases at J, with 13 bases in the middle. Germline lookup yields CDR1 SGDLS and CDR2 YYNGEE. The data derive from a study of CD8 T cells in Susac syndrome. Patients with Susac syndrome showed fulfilment of recently defined diagnostic criteria for definite or probable disease. The study, taken as a whole, reports: Clonal expansion was missing from Susac syndrome CD4+ T cell repertoires.

Sequencing was done on a sample of CD4+ T cells from PBMCs. The TCR sequence derives from a human donor with Susac syndrome. The J gene is TRBJ1-2, the V gene TRBV9, with D tentatively TRBD1 (5 bases). The CDR3 region is CASSEDWGSYGYTF. The CDR3 DNA reads as TGTGCCAGCAGCGAGGACTGGGGGAGCTATGGCTACACCTTC.